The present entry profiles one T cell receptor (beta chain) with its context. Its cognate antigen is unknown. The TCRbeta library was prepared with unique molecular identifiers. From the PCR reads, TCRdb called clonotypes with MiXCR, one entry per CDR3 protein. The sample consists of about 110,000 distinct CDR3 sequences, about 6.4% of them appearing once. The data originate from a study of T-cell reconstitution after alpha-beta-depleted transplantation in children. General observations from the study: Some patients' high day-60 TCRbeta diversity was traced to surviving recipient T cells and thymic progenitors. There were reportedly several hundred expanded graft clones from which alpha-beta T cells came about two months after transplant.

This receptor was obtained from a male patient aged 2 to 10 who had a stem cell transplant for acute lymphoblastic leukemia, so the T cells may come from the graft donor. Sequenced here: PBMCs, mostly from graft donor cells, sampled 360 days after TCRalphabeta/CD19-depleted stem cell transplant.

CDR3: CASSELRDYEQYF. CDR3 coding DNA: TGCGCCAGCAGCGAGCTTCGGGACTACGAGCAGTACTTC. The gene calls are TRBV4-3 and TRBJ2-7; possibly TRBD2 for D (5 bases). This CDR3 is built from 13 residues. V was trimmed by 5 bases and J by 3 bases, leaving 11 bases between them. Germline loops: CDR1 LGHNA, CDR2 YSLEER.